This T cell receptor (beta chain) was recovered during a study of blood T cell repertoires in COVID-19. Overall study: Samples of COVID-19 (acute and convalescent) were obtained from the United States, Italy and Spain.

Only in-frame clones appear in the TCRdb table, and some are missing; sequencing was by immunoSEQ multiplex PCR. The data show 150,000 to 180,000 clones, 91% seen once. This clone was seen once. What was sequenced was peripheral blood. The source of this sequence is a man in his forties or fifties with acute or convalescent COVID-19.

CDR3: CAWSVTVEQYF. CDR3 DNA sequence: TGTGCCTGGAGTGTGACAGTTGAGCAGTACTTC. The chain carries TRBV30 and TRBJ2-7; D is possibly TRBD1 (5 bases). This CDR3 is built from 11 residues. V shed 0 bases and J shed 7 bases, with 7 bases lying between them. From germline, CDR1 is GTSNPN and CDR2 SVGIG (reference sequence).